This T cell receptor (beta chain) is drawn from a study of T cell responses to AZD1222 COVID-19 vaccine. The germline gives CDR1 KGHSH, CDR2 LQKENI. V dropped 2 bases and J dropped 0 bases, with 14 bases sitting between them. The CDR3 is 17 residues long. Only in-frame clones appear in the TCRdb table, and some are missing; sequencing was by immunoSEQ multiplex PCR. Of 140,000 or so clones in the sample, 88% were seen once. This rearrangement joins TRBV18 to TRBJ1-3, with D perhaps TRBD1 (6 bases). The sequenced sample was peripheral blood, obtained 28 days after the second AZD1222 dose. The receptor's source is an adult who received the AZD1222 COVID-19 vaccine. CDR3 amino acids: CASSPSNDRPSGNTIYF. The CDR3 DNA reads as TGTGCCAGCTCACCATCTAACGACAGGCCCTCTGGAAACACCATATATTTT.